This T cell receptor beta chain was recorded in a study of naive and memory T cell subsets. The SP2 primer and nested alpha and beta constant region primers amplified ligated cDNA in four rounds. Reverse transcription of blood and skin TCR RNA was primed at alpha and beta constant regions. TCRdb reprocessed the 5' RACE reads with MiXCR, giving one entry per CDR3 protein. In the table there are 55,000 to 65,000 distinct CDR3 sequences, 7% to 8% of which are singletons. CDR3 length: 15 residues. Germline V gene sequence: CDR1 SQVTM, CDR2 ANQGSEA. V was clipped by 7 bases and J by 4 bases; unmatched bases: 11. The library had UMIs added by 3' ligation of an oligonucleotide to TCR cDNA. This clonotype was picked up many times.

The V and J genes are TRBV29-1 and TRBJ2-3; 10 bases agree with TRBD2. The origin of this receptor is a female donor in good health. In nucleotides, the CDR3 is TGCAGCGCCGTCCCCAGCGGGGGGGTGTCAGATACGCAGTATTTT. It specifies CSAVPSGGVSDTQYF.